This T cell receptor beta chain emerged from a study of T cell changes during pregnancy in multiple sclerosis. Germline V lookup: CDR1 MNHEY, CDR2 SMNVEV (reference sequence). The V gene lost 4 bases and the J gene lost 2 bases, with 12 bases spanning the gap. This CDR3 has 15 amino acids. This clone appeared once. Some clones are missing from TCRdb's copy, which holds only in-frame ones; the method was immunoSEQ multiplex PCR. The repertoire holds tens of thousands of clones, with around 96% as singletons. The sequences come from CD8+ T cells from peripheral blood mononuclear cells, collected after pregnancy. This TCR was recovered from a female donor with multiple sclerosis, enrolled in a pregnancy study. The chain couples TRBV27 to TRBJ1-5, with D perhaps matching TRBD1 (5 bases). The CDR3 bases are TGTGCCAGCAGTTCTAGGGGTTCGGGCAATCAGCCCCAGCATTTT. It yields the protein CASSSRGSGNQPQHF.